The 12 T cell receptor beta chains below come from one sample, sequenced in a study of T cells in Graves' hyperthyroidism and ophthalmopathy. What was amplified from RNA transcripts were TCR beta CDR3 regions. HTBI primers were employed in a first-round RT-PCR of the TCR CDR3. TCRdb re-analysed the multiplex PCR reads in MiXCR, keeping a single row per CDR3 protein. This table holds roughly 800,000 distinct CDR3 sequences, over 35% found once. Sequencing was done on a sample of blood. The receptors stem from a young man with Graves' hyperthyroidism.

This clonotype was recorded a few times. The V gene is TRBV2, the J gene TRBJ2-7; D not resolved. The germline V gene has CDR1 SNHLY and CDR2 FYNNEI. This CDR3 spans 15 amino acids. Trimming removed 4 bases from V and 1 base from J, with 14 bases in between. The CDR3 loop is CASSAIRTVSYEQYF. The CDR3 nucleotides read TGTGCCAGCAGTGCAATAAGGACGGTGTCCTACGAGCAGTACTTC.

The chain carries TRBV9 and TRBJ1-3; no clear D. V shed 4 bases and J shed 4 bases, with 15 bases lying between them. The CDR3 covers 15 residues. The germline V gene encodes CDR1 SGDLS and CDR2 YYNGEE. Here the CDR3 reads CASSLRAFSGNTIYF. The CDR3 nucleotides are TGTGCCAGCAGCTTAAGAGCCTTCTCGGGAAACACCATATATTTT.

This rearrangement joins TRBV9 to TRBJ1-2, with D possibly being TRBD1 (6 bases). Germline CDR1 and CDR2: SGDLS and YYNGEE. The germline V and J ends were trimmed by 4 bases and 5 bases, with 21 bases remaining between them. The CDR3 is 16 amino acids. In nucleotides, the CDR3 is TGTGCCAGCAGCTCGCAGGGACACGGAAGCTATTATGGCTACACCTTC. Protein sequence: CASSSQGHGSYYGYTF.

This chain joins TRBV29-1 and TRBJ1-5; D gene ambiguous. CDR1 and CDR2 (germline): SQVTM, ANQGSEA. This CDR3 has 9 residues. Trimming removed 7 bases from V and 8 bases from J, with 6 bases in between. The CDR3 DNA reads TGCAGCGCCGGGGAGCCCCAGCATTTT. Amino acid sequence: CSAGEPQHF.

The V call is TRBV10-2, the J call TRBJ1-5; 9 bases align to TRBD1. Germline CDR1 and CDR2: WSHSY and SAAADI. The V segment lost 6 bases and the J segment 5 bases; nucleotides outside the gene matches: 8. CDR3 length: 15 amino acids. DNA for the CDR3: TGCGCCAGCAGCCGGGGACAGGGAGAAGATCAGCCCCAGCATTTT. Translation gives CASSRGQGEDQPQHF.

With regard to this clonotype: The junction does not match germline at one end; this may be a read error. This chain joins TRBV10-3 and TRBJ1-2, with a tentative D call TRBD1 (5 bases). The CDR3 sequence is 15 residues long. Germline CDR1 ENHRY, CDR2 SYGVKD. CDR3 amino acids: CASSEIRAVNYGYTF. In nucleotides, the CDR3 is TGTGCCAGCAGTGAGATCAGGGCGGTTAACTATGGCTACACCTTC.

V gene TRBV19 combines with J gene TRBJ1-5, with 11 bases matching TRBD1. Per the germline V gene, CDR1 is LNHDA and CDR2 is SQIVND (reference sequence). V was pared by 5 bases and J by 0 bases, with 9 bases of the junction left unmatched. The CDR3 runs to 18 residues. The CDR3 nucleotides are TGTGCCAGTAGTTGGACAGGGGGCGCGGTGGATAGCAATCAGCCCCAGCATTTT. This sequence encodes CASSWTGGAVDSNQPQHF.

This clonotype has just a few counts. The CDR3, as DNA: TGTGCCAGCAGCCCACAGGGTGCAGATACGCAGTATTTT. Translating it yields CASSPQGADTQYF. The rearrangement links TRBV7-8 to TRBJ2-3; D possibly corresponds to TRBD1 (6 bases). Germline V gene lookup returns CDR1 SGHVS and CDR2 FQNEAQ. Deletions cut 5 bases from V and 4 bases from J, with 10 bases between. The length of the CDR3 is 13 residues. The entire variable domain, with the rest obtained from reference TRBV7-8 and TRBJ2-3, is as follows: GAGVSQSPRYKVAKRGQDVALRCDPISGHVSLFWYQQALGQGPEFLTYFQNEAQLDKSGLPSDRFFAERPEGSVSTLKIQRTQQEDSAVYLCASSPQGADTQYFGPGTRLTVL.

The chain couples TRBV10-2 to TRBJ2-7, with TRBD1 identical over 9 bases. CDR1 WSHSY and CDR2 SAAADI come from the germline V gene. The CDR3 spans 15 residues. V dropped 1 base and J dropped 2; count of bases not matched to a gene: 3. In nucleotides, the CDR3 is TGCGCCAGCAGTGAGTTGAGGACAGGGGCCTACGAGCAGTACTTC. Translation: CASSELRTGAYEQYF.

Ten or more counts support this clonotype. V and J are TRBV20-1 and TRBJ1-3; no reliable D call. CDR1 is DFQATT, CDR2 SNEGSKA, per germline (reference sequence). Trimming removed 7 bases from V and 2 bases from J, with 6 bases in between. This CDR3 spans 11 amino acids. The DNA for the CDR3 is TGCAGTGGGACGACTGGAAACACCATATATTTT. It is translated as CSGTTGNTIYF.

This clonotype has a count of ten or more. The gene calls are TRBV2 and TRBJ1-4; tentative D call: TRBD1 (6 bases). The CDR3 runs to 13 residues. Trimming left V 6 bases short and J 7 bases short, with 12 bases between. The germline CDR1 and CDR2 sequences are SNHLY and FYNNEI. The CDR3 coding sequence is TGTGCCAGCAGCCCCTTGGACAGTGAAAAACTGTTTTTT. This sequence encodes CASSPLDSEKLFF.

The chain couples TRBV9 to TRBJ1-4; 7 positions agree with TRBD1. The CDR3 is 15 residues long. The germline CDR1 and CDR2 sequences are SGDLS and YYNGEE. With 0 bases clipped from V and 6 bases from J, the junction kept 5 bases outside the gene matches. CDR3 nucleotides: TGTGCCAGCAGCGTAGTCGATACAGGGGATGAAAAACTGTTTTTT. It encodes CASSVVDTGDEKLFF.